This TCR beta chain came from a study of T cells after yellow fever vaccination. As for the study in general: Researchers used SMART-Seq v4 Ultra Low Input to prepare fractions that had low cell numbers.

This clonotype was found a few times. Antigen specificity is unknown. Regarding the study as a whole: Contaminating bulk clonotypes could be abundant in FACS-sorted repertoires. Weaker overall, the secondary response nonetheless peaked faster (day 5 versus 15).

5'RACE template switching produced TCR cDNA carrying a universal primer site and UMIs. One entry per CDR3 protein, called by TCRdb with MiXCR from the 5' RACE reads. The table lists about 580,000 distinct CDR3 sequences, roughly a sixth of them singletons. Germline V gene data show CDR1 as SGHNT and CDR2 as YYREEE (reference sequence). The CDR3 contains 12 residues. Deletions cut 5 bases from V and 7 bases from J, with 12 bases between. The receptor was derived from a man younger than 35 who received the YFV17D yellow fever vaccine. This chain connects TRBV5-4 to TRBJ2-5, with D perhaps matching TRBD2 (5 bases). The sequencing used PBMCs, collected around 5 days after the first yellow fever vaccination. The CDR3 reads CASSQDSGTQYF. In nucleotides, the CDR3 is TGTGCCAGCAGTCAGGACTCCGGGACCCAGTACTTC.